Presented here are 10 T cell receptor beta chains from one specimen sequenced in a study of blood T cell repertoires in COVID-19. The repertoire was sequenced with immunoSEQ multiplex PCR; TCRdb's copy has only in-frame clones and lacks some. Here the sample spans under 200,000 clones, 70% to 90% being singletons. Sequencing was performed on peripheral blood. These receptors originate from a woman aged 80 or over with COVID-19, enrolled during active disease.

CDR3 sequence (DNA): TGTGCCAGCAGCTTAAGCAGGTCGCGAGGGAATGAGCAGTTCTTC. This encodes CASSLSRSRGNEQFF. The chain is built from TRBV7-2 and TRBJ2-1; D might be TRBD2 (5 bases). The CDR3 runs to 15 residues. Trimming cost V 2 bases and J 7 bases, with 15 bases left between them. Per the germline V gene, CDR1 is SGHTA and CDR2 is FQGNSA.

A few counts support this clone. V gene TRBV11-2 combines with J gene TRBJ1-6; possibly TRBD1 for D (5 bases). Trimming took off 1 base at V and 7 bases at J, with 8 bases between the two ends. This CDR3 comprises 14 residues. Per germline, CDR1 SGHAT and CDR2 FQNNGV. The CDR3 sequence is CASSLAGLNSPLHF. For the CDR3, the DNA is TGTGCCAGCAGCTTAGCAGGGTTGAATTCACCCCTCCACTTT.

V usage is TRBV11-2 and J usage is TRBJ1-1; D possibly corresponds to TRBD1 (6 bases). Germline V gene sequence: CDR1 SGHAT, CDR2 FQNNGV. The V end was cut by 1 base, the J end by 3 bases, with 6 bases between. CDR3 length: 13 residues. The CDR3 region is CASSLGQDTEAFF. The CDR3 bases are TGTGCCAGCAGCTTAGGACAGGACACTGAAGCTTTCTTT.

The rearrangement uses TRBV18 and TRBJ2-7; possible D gene TRBD2, 6 bases. Germline loops: CDR1 KGHSH, CDR2 LQKENI. CDR3 size: 17 residues. V was trimmed by 2 bases and J by 4 bases, leaving 21 bases between them. The CDR3 loop reads CASSPITPGLDVYEQYF. The CDR3 nucleotides are TGTGCCAGCTCACCAATAACTCCGGGACTGGACGTATACGAGCAGTACTTC.

The V gene is TRBV28, the J gene TRBJ2-7, with 10 bases aligning to TRBD1. The CDR3 spans 16 residues. Germline V gene data show CDR1 as MDHEN and CDR2 as SYDVKM. V shed 3 bases and J 3 bases; nucleotides not matched to a gene: 8. CDR3 DNA: TGTGCCAGCAGTTTGTCGGGACAGGGGTATCGCTACGAGCAGTACTTC. Translating it yields CASSLSGQGYRYEQYF.

This chain connects TRBV4-2 to TRBJ2-2, with D tentatively TRBD1 (6 bases). Germline assignment: CDR1 LGHNA and CDR2 YNFKEQ. CDR3 length: 12 amino acids. Trimming stripped 6 bases from V and 6 bases from J, with 8 bases between. The CDR3 is CASSQGPGELFF. In DNA form, the CDR3 reads TGTGCCAGCAGTCAGGGGCCCGGGGAGCTGTTTTTT.

The rearrangement uses TRBV6-6 and TRBJ2-7; tentative D call: TRBD1 (6 bases). This CDR3 region has 13 residues. CDR1 and CDR2 (germline): MNHNY, SVGAGI (reference sequence). Trimming shortened V by 6 bases and J by 0 bases, and 9 bases separated the two germline ends. The CDR3 nucleotides are TGTGCCAGCAGGACAGGCGACTCCTACGAGCAGTACTTC. This codes for CASRTGDSYEQYF.

CDR3 bases: TGTGCCAGTAGTCCCAGCGTGAAAGAGACCCAGTACTTC. Translating it yields CASSPSVKETQYF. This chain joins TRBV19 and TRBJ2-5; D is ambiguous. From germline, CDR1 is LNHDA and CDR2 SQIVND (reference sequence). The CDR3 has 13 amino acids. V lost 5 bases and J lost 3, with 10 bases in between.

This clone appeared once. The chain recombines TRBV2 with TRBJ1-1, with D possibly matching TRBD1 (6 bases). In germline, CDR1 is SNHLY, CDR2 FYNNEI. The V and J ends lost 4 bases and 1 base respectively, with 10 bases between them. The CDR3 is 14 residues long. The CDR3 sequence is CASSVLTGNTEAFF. The CDR3, as DNA: TGTGCCAGCAGTGTTTTGACAGGGAACACTGAAGCTTTCTTT.

This rearrangement joins TRBV19 to TRBJ1-5; D possibly corresponds to TRBD1 (5 bases). The germline V gene has CDR1 LNHDA and CDR2 SQIVND (reference sequence). The V end lost 7 bases, the J end lost 0 bases, and 13 bases lay between the germline ends. This CDR3 is built from 15 residues. The CDR3 DNA sequence: TGTGCCAGTACCCTCGGGAGGGGTAGCAATCAGCCCCAGCATTTT. Translating gives CASTLGRGSNQPQHF.